This TCR beta chain came from a study of blood T cell repertoires in COVID-19. As for the study in general: Samples taken during acute and convalescent COVID-19 were collected in the United States, Italy and Spain. Sources were T cells, B-cell-depleted T cells, or PBMCs; the material itself was cDNA or gDNA.

Original processing methods: Nucleated cell number was recorded as an estimate derived from reference gene primer amplification. The method was immunoSEQ multiplex PCR; TCRdb's version includes in-frame clones alone and lacks a portion of them. Clonal size and the V and J genes are those of that table, whereas D and trimming came from the DNA. The sample holds about 86,000 clones; over 80% are singletons and the top ten take approximately 34%. V trimming: 1 base; J trimming: 6 bases; junction bases outside the gene matches: 3. CDR1 and CDR2 from the germline V gene are LNHDA and SQIVND (reference sequence). The CDR3 covers 15 residues.

Sequences were obtained from peripheral blood. The sequence derives from a woman of 80 years or more with active or convalescent COVID-19. This rearrangement joins TRBV19 to TRBJ1-6; 7 bases align to TRBD1. The CDR3 nucleotides are TGTGCCAGTAGTATAGGGGACAGCCGTAATTCACCCCTCCACTTT. Translation gives CASSIGDSRNSPLHF.